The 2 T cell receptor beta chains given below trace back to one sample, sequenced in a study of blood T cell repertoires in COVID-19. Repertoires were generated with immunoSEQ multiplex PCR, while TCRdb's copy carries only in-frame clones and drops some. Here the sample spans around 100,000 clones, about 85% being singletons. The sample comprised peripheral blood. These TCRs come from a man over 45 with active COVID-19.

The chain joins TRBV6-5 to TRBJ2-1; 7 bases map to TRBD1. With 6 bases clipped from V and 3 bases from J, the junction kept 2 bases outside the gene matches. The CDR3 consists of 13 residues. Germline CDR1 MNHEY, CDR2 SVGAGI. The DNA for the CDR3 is TGTGCCAGCAGGACAGGGAACTACAATGAGCAGTTCTTC. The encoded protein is CASRTGNYNEQFF.

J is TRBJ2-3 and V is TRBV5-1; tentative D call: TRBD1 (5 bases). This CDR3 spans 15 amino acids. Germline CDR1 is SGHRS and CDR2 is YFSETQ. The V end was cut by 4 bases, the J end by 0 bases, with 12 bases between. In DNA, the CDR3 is TGCGCCAGCAGCGTACAGGCAGCCAGCACAGATACGCAGTATTTT. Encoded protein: CASSVQAASTDTQYF.